A selection of T cell receptor beta chains follows, all from one sample in a study of control samples from healthy donors and cancer patients. Assay used: immunoSEQ multiplex PCR; TCRdb lists only in-frame clones, some missing. Of 90,000 to 150,000 clones in the sample, roughly nine tenths were seen once. The sequencing sample was made of blood. All receptors derive from a woman aged 18-35 years in good health. Both conserved end residues are trimmed from each CDR3. Each record gives: V gene, J gene, CDR3 protein.

TRBV7-9	TRBJ1-6	ASSQRDGGGGNSPLH
TRBV5-1	TRBJ2-3	ASSFRGRTSTDTQY
TRBV3-1/TRBV3-2	TRBJ1-1	ASSPRGQVENTEAF
TRBV18	TRBJ2-3	ASSPVLRGSTDTQY
TRBV27	TRBJ2-5	ASSLSWPYQETQY
TRBV6-5	TRBJ2-2	ASRTGTGKTGELF
TRBV6-5	TRBJ2-3	ASSYRQGTTDTQY
TRBV7-2	TRBJ2-3	ASSLAGTGPDTQY
TRBV9	TRBJ1-3	ASSVGGVGNTIY
TRBV6-2/TRBV6-3	TRBJ2-1	ASSYRLGNEQF
TRBV2	TRBJ2-3	ASSVSTGNRADTQY
TRBV6-1	TRBJ2-1	ASSEGGATKGF
TRBV3-1/TRBV3-2	TRBJ2-3	ASSQGPAYSSTDTQY
TRBV6-1	TRBJ1-3	ASSAYQGLGGNTIY
TRBV30	TRBJ1-5	AWSVTAGGNQPQH
TRBV5-1	TRBJ2-7	ASSLDWGSGEQY
TRBV6-6	TRBJ2-7	ASSYGPGQPYEQY
TRBV5-4	TRBJ2-7	ASSLGGLASSYEQY
TRBV7-9	TRBJ2-7	ASNPAGALRGEQY
TRBV4-2	TRBJ2-3	ASSQEFGRGFGTDTQY
TRBV29-1	TRBJ2-7	SVEDSATGGYEQY
TRBV24-1	TRBJ2-5	ATSDRQGGKETQY
TRBV2	TRBJ1-4	ASVLRQVDEKLF
TRBV5-4	TRBJ2-2	ASSHGTGELF
TRBV28	TRBJ2-7	ASSSSPDRLA
TRBV5-4	TRBJ2-1	ASSSTSGRVEKF
TRBV4-2	TRBJ1-1	ASSQDLAVRNTEAF
TRBV28	TRBJ1-2	ASSSTGGPIFNYGYT
TRBV28	TRBJ1-2	ASSLWGDPGGYGYT
TRBV6-2/TRBV6-3	TRBJ2-1	ASSYYLAGTYNEQF
TRBV24-1	TRBJ2-7	ATAPRQGPSYEQY
TRBV5-1	TRBJ2-3	ASSHSGTSTDTQY
TRBV24-1	TRBJ2-1	ATSDSDGTEYNEQF
TRBV5-1	TRBJ2-7	ASSPMAGPLPYEQY
TRBV5-6	TRBJ1-4	ASSLFPGTGTNEKLF
TRBV7-9	TRBJ1-2	ASSSSRMTSTNYGYT
TRBV5-1	TRBJ2-3	ASSLRQGALDTQY
TRBV30	TRBJ2-2	AWSSGGFTGELF
TRBV12-5	TRBJ1-2	ASGLVPGTAHYGYT